This entry lists 12 T cell receptor beta chains sequenced from one sample in a study of shared clonotypes between healthy human individuals (dated by TCRdb to about 2020). CD8 naive samples consisted of CD45RO-negative cells that were positively selected for CCR7, yielding a CD45RA+CCR7+ population without TemRA cells. Library prep was done by the immunoSEQ multiplex PCR assay. TCRdb limited this immuneACCESS table to in-frame rearrangements with V and J called. A share of clones is missing; checked studies link under half to unresolved V genes, and the rest is unexplained. The sample data list around 1,900,000 clones, and just under 95% of these were observed just once. Around 1.8% of the sample belongs to the ten largest clones. Material: naive CD8+ T cells from PBMCs. Per the publication, the cell subset or site label means: CD45RA+CCR7+. These receptors all stem from a man between 18 and 29 years old in good health. Some clones in this sample may be carry-over from other donors' samples.

J is TRBJ2-1 and V is TRBV19; 12 nucleotides align to TRBD2. Per the germline V gene, CDR1 is LNHDA and CDR2 is SQIVND (reference sequence). CDR3 length: 18 residues. The trim removed 5 bases at V and 5 bases at J, leaving 13 bases unmatched. CDR3 nucleotides: TGTGCCAGTAGTTCCCACCTCGGACTAGCGGGGCCCCACAATGAGCAGTTCTTC. Its translation is CASSSHLGLAGPHNEQFF. The whole variable domain, filled in from reference TRBV19 and TRBJ2-1, reads DGGITQSPKYLFRKEGQNVTLSCEQNLNHDAMYWYRQDPGQGLRLIYYSQIVNDFQKGDIAEGYSVSREKKESFPLTVTSAQKNPTAFYLCASSSHLGLAGPHNEQFFGPGTRLTVL.

V usage is TRBV28 and J usage is TRBJ2-3; 8 bases align to TRBD2. The CDR3 length is 19 residues. J lost 2 bases, V lost 3 bases, and 16 bases had no gene match. Germline CDR1 reads MDHEN; CDR2 reads SYDVKM. CDR3 sequence (DNA): TGTGCCAGCAGTTTCGATGTACTAGCGGCAGGGACCCCCACAGATACGCAGTATTTT. Amino acid sequence: CASSFDVLAAGTPTDTQYF.

Of note for this clone: This same CDR3 is encoded by further DNA sequences in the sample. This chain connects TRBV9 to TRBJ1-1, with TRBD1 matching over 7 bases. Trimming cost V 0 bases and J 2 bases; bases outside gene matches: 4. CDR1 SGDLS and CDR2 YYNGEE come from the germline V gene. The CDR3 is made up of 15 amino acids. The CDR3 sequence: CASSVVAGGNTEAFF. The CDR3 region has the DNA TGTGCCAGCAGCGTAGTAGCAGGGGGAAACACTGAAGCTTTCTTT.

The rearrangement links TRBV28 to TRBJ2-3; weak D call: TRBD1 (6 bases). Germline CDR1 MDHEN, CDR2 SYDVKM. The CDR3 is made up of 14 amino acids. V was clipped by 5 bases and J by 9 bases, with 18 bases between them. CDR3 nucleotide sequence: TGTGCCAGCAGTATTCGCAGGGGAGTTCAGACGCAGTATTTT. It yields the protein CASSIRRGVQTQYF.

The CDR3 sequence: CASNLRLGTLYGYTF. In nucleotides, the CDR3 is TGTGCCAGCAACCTACGGCTCGGGACTCTCTATGGCTACACCTTC. The chain is built from TRBV6-6 and TRBJ1-2; D possibly corresponds to TRBD1 (5 bases). The V end was cut by 7 bases, the J end by 4 bases, with 19 bases between. Looked up from germline, CDR1 is MNHNY and CDR2 is SVGAGI (reference sequence). The CDR3 is 15 amino acids.

The chain combines TRBV5-4 with TRBJ1-2, with unresolved D. The V gene's germline CDR1 is SGHNT and CDR2 YYREEE (reference sequence). Deletions cut 1 base from V and 3 bases from J, with 13 bases between. The CDR3 extends over 15 amino acids. This CDR3 reads CASSLLPAGDYGYTF. The CDR3 nucleotides read TGTGCCAGCAGCTTGCTTCCCGCAGGTGACTATGGCTACACCTTC.

As to this clone: Distinct nucleotide sequences in the sample also encode this CDR3. The gene calls are TRBV29-1 and TRBJ2-7; D is possibly TRBD1 or TRBD2 (7 bases each). V dropped 6 bases and J dropped 0 bases, with 12 bases sitting between them. The CDR3 extends over 13 amino acids. Germline lookup yields CDR1 SQVTM and CDR2 ANQGSEA. The CDR3 nucleotides are TGCAGCGTGGGGGGGACAGCCTCCTACGAGCAGTACTTC. As protein: CSVGGTASYEQYF.

The chain couples TRBV7-9 to TRBJ2-7; D may be TRBD2 (5 bases). Germline values: CDR1 SEHNR, CDR2 FQNEAQ (reference sequence). The CDR3 consists of 13 residues. Trimming shortened V by 8 bases and J by 3 bases, and 14 bases separated the two germline ends. CDR3 region: CASHGGSHYEQYF. Here the CDR3 DNA reads TGTGCCAGCCACGGCGGGTCCCACTACGAGCAGTACTTC.

V and J are TRBV10-3 and TRBJ2-1; 14 positions match TRBD2. The CDR3 is 14 amino acids. With V trimmed by 6 bases and J by 8 bases, 3 bases remained unmatched. Per germline, CDR1 ENHRY and CDR2 SYGVKD. Written as DNA, the CDR3 is TGTGCCATCAGGGGACTAGCGGGAGTCGATGAGCAGTTCTTC. Amino acid sequence: CAIRGLAGVDEQFF.

The rearrangement uses TRBV9 and TRBJ1-1; D ambiguous. Per the germline V gene, CDR1 is SGDLS and CDR2 is YYNGEE. V lost 3 bases to trimming and J lost 0 bases, with 9 bases between them. The CDR3 is made up of 14 amino acids. The CDR3 sequence: CASSAGRLNTEAFF. CDR3 nucleotide sequence: TGTGCCAGCAGCGCAGGACGGCTGAACACTGAAGCTTTCTTT.

CDR3 sequence (DNA): TGTGCCAGCAGCGTAGGTGGGTCACCCCGGGTCCCAAACACTGAAGCTTTCTTT. Translating gives CASSVGGSPRVPNTEAFF. The chain employs TRBV9 and TRBJ1-1; D uncertain. This CDR3 is 18 amino acids long. Trimming took off 0 bases at V and 2 bases at J, with 20 bases between the two ends. Germline V CDR1 and CDR2: SGDLS, YYNGEE.

The sample holds one count of this clone. This chain links TRBV6-5 with TRBJ2-5, with TRBD2 as a possible D gene (5 bases). Between the trimmed V and J ends, which lost 7 bases and 1 base, there was a span of 13 bases. The CDR3 contains 14 residues. In germline, CDR1 is MNHEY, CDR2 SVGAGI. DNA of the CDR3: TGTGCCAGCACCGACGTCCTAGCCCAAGAGACCCAGTACTTC. It specifies CASTDVLAQETQYF.